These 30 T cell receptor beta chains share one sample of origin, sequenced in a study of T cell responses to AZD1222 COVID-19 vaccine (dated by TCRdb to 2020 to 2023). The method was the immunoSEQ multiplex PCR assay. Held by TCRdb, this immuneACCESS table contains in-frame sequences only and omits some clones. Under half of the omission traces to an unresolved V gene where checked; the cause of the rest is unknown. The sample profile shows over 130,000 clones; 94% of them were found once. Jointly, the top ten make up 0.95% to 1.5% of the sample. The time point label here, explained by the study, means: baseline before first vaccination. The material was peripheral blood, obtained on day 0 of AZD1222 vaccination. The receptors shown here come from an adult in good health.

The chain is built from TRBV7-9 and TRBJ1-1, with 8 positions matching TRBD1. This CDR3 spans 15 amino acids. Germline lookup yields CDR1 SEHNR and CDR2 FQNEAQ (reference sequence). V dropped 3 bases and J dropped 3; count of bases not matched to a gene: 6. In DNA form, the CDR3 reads TGTGCCAGCAGCTTCTCAGGGGGCGCGTACACTGAAGCTTTCTTT. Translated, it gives CASSFSGGAYTEAFF. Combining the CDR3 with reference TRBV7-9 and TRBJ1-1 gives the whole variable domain DTGVSQNPRHKITKRGQNVTFRCDPISEHNRLYWYRQTLGQGPEFLTYFQNEAQLEKSRLLSDRFSAERPKGSFSTLEIQRTEQGDSAMYLCASSFSGGAYTEAFFGQGTRLTVV.

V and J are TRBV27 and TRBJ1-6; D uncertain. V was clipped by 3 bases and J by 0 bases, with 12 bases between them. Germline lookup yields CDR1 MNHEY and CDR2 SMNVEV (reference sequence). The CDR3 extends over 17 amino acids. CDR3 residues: CASSFSAESSYNSPLHF. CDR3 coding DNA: TGTGCCAGCAGTTTTTCTGCCGAGAGCTCCTATAATTCACCCCTCCACTTT.

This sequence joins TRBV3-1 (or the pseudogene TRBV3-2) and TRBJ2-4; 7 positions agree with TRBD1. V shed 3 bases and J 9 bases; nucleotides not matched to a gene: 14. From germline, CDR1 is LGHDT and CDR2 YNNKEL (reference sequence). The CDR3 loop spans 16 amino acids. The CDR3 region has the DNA TGTGCCAGCAGCCAGGGGACCCACAGGGGCCGCCTCATTCAGTACTTC. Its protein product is CASSQGTHRGRLIQYF.

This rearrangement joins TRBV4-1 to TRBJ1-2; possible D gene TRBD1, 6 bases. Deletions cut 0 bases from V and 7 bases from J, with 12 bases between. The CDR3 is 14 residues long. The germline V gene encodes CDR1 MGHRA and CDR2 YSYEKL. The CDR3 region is CASSQDRTVSGYTF. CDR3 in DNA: TGCGCCAGCAGCCAAGATAGGACAGTGAGTGGCTACACCTTC.

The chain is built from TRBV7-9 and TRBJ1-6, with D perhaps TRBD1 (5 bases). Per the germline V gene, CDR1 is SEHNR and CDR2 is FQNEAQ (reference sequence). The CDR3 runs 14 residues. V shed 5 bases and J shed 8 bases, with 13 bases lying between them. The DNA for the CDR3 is TGTGCCAGCAGCACTCAGGGAGCGGATTCACCCCTCCACTTT. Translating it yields CASSTQGADSPLHF. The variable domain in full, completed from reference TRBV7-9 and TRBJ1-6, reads DTGVSQNPRHKITKRGQNVTFRCDPISEHNRLYWYRQTLGQGPEFLTYFQNEAQLEKSRLLSDRFSAERPKGSFSTLEIQRTEQGDSAMYLCASSTQGADSPLHFGNGTRLTVT.

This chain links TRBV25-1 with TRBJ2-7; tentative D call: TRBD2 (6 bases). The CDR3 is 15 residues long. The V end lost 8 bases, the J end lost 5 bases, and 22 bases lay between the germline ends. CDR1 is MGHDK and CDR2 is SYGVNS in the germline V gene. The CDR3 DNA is TGTGCCAGCGGCTCCCTGCCGGGCGGGGCCCACGAGCAGTACGTC. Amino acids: CASGSLPGGAHEQYV.

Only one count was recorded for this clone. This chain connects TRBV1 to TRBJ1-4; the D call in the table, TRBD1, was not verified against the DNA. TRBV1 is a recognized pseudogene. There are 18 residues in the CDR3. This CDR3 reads CTSSPRTGLGPRHEKLFF. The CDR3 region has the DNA TGCACCAGCAGCCCCCGGACAGGACTCGGCCCCAGGCATGAAAAACTGTTTTTT.

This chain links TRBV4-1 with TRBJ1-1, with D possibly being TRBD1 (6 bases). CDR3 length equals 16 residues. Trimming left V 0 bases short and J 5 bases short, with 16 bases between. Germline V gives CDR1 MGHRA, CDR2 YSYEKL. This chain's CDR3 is CASSQDGGAIGTEAFF. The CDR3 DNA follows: TGCGCCAGCAGCCAAGACGGGGGGGCCATAGGGACTGAAGCTTTCTTT.

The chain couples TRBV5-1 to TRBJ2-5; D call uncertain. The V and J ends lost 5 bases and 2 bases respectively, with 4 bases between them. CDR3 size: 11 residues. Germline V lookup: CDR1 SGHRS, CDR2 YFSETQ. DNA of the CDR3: TGCGCCAGCAGGGGGCAAGAGACCCAGTACTTC. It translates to CASRGQETQYF.

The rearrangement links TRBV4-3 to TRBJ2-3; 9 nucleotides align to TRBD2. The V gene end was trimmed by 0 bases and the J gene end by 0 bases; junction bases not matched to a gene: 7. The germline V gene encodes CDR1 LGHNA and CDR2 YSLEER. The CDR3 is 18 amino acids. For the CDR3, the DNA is TGCGCCAGCAGCCAAGATTGGGGACTAGCAGATAGCACAGATACGCAGTATTTT. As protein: CASSQDWGLADSTDTQYF.

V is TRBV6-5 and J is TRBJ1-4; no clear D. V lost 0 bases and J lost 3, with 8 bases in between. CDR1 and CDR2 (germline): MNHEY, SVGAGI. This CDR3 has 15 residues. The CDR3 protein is CASSYSGLANEKLFF. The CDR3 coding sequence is TGTGCCAGCAGTTACTCAGGGTTGGCTAATGAAAAACTGTTTTTT.

DNA of the CDR3: TGTGCCAGCTACAACACCGGGGAGCTGTTTTTT. It yields the protein CASYNTGELFF. The chain carries TRBV2 and TRBJ2-2; unclear D gene. Germline values: CDR1 SNHLY, CDR2 FYNNEI. The CDR3 has 11 amino acids. V lost 8 bases to trimming and J lost 2 bases, with 3 bases between them. The complete variable domain, with remaining parts taken from reference TRBV2 and TRBJ2-2, reads EPEVTQTPSHQVTQMGQEVILRCVPISNHLYFYWYRQILGQKVEFLVSFYNNEISEKSEIFDDQFSVERPDGSNFTLKIRSTKLEDSAMYFCASYNTGELFFGEGSRLTVL.

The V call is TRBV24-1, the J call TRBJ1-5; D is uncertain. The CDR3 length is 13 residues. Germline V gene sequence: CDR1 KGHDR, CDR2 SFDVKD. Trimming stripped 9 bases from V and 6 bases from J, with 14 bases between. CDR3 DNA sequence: TGTGCCACCCAATTGGCAGAGGGTCAGCCCCAGCATTTT. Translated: CATQLAEGQPQHF.

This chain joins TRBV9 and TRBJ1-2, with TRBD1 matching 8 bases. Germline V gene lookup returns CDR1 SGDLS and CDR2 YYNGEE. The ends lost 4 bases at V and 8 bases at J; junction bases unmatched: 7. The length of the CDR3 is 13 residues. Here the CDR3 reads CASSIDRGGGYTF. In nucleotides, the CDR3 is TGTGCCAGCAGCATCGACAGGGGAGGAGGCTACACCTTC.

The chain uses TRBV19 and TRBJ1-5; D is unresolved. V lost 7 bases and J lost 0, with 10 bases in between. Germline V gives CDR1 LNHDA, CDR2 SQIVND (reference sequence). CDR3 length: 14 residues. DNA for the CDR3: TGTGCCAGTAATGCTGTCTATAGCAATCAGCCCCAGCATTTT. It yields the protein CASNAVYSNQPQHF.

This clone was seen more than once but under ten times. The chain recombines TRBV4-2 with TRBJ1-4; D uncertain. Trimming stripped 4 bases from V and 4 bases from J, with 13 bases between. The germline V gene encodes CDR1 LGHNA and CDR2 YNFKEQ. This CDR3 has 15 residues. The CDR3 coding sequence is TGTGCCAGCAGCCCCGGTGGAGCGGGTAATGAAAAACTGTTTTTT. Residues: CASSPGGAGNEKLFF.

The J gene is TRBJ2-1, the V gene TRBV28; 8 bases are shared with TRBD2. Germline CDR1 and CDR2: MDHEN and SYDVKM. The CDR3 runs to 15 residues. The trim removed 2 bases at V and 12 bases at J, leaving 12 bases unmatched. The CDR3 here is CASSLSGRGSGVQFF. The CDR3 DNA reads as TGTGCCAGCAGTTTAAGCGGGAGAGGGAGCGGTGTGCAGTTCTTC.

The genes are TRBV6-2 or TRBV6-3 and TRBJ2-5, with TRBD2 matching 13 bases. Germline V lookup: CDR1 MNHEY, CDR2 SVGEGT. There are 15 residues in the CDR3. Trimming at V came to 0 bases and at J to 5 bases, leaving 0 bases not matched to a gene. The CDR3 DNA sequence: TGTGCCAGCAGTTACTCGACTAGCGGGGGGGAGACCCAGTACTTC. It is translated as CASSYSTSGGETQYF.

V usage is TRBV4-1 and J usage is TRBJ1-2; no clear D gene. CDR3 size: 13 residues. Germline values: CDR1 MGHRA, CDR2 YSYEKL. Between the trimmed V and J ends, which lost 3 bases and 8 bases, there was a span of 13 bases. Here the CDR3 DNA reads TGCGCCAGCAGCCAGGGATCGATGGAAGGCTACACCTTC. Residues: CASSQGSMEGYTF.

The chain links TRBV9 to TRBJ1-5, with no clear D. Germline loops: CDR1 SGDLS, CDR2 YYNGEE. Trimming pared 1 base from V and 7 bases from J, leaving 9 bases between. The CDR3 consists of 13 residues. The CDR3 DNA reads TGTGCCAGCAGCGTATGGGATGGACAGCCCCAGCATTTT. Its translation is CASSVWDGQPQHF.

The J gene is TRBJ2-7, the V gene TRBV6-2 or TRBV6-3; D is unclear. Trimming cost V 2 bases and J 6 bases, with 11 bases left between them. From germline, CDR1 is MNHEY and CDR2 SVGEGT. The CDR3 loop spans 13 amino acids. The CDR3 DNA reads TGTGCCAGCAGTTACGTGGCGGAGTCCGAGCAGTACGTC. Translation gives CASSYVAESEQYV.

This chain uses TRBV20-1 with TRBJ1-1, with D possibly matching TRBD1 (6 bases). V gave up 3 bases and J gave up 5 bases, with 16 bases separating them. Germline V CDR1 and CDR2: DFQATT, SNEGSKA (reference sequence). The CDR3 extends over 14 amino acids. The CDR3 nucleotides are TGCAGTGCTAGTCCACAGGGAGGGTTGACTGAAGCTTTCTTT. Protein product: CSASPQGGLTEAFF.

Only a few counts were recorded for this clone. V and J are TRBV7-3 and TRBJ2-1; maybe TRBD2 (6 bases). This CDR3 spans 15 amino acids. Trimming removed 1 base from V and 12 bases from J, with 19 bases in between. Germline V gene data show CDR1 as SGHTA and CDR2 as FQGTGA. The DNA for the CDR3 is TGTGCCAGCAGCTTAAACCCGGAGACTAGTGTTCGGCAGTTCTTC. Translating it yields CASSLNPETSVRQFF.

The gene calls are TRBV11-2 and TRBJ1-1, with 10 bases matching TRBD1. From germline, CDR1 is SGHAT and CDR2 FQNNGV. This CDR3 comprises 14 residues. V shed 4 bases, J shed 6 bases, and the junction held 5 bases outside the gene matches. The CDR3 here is CASSSRDRGPEAFF. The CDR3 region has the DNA TGTGCCAGCAGCTCCAGGGACAGGGGCCCTGAAGCTTTCTTT.

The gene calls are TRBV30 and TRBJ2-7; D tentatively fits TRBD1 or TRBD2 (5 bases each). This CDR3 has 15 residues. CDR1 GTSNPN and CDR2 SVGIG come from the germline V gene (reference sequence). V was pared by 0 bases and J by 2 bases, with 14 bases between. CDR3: CAWSVRGNRPYEQYV. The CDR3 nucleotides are TGTGCCTGGAGTGTGAGGGGAAATCGCCCCTACGAGCAGTACGTC.

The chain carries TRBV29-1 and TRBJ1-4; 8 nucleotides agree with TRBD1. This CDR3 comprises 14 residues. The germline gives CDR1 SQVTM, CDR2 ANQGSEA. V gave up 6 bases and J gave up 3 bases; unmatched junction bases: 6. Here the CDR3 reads CSVVQGGANEKLFF. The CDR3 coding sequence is TGCAGCGTCGTACAGGGGGGAGCTAATGAAAAACTGTTTTTT.

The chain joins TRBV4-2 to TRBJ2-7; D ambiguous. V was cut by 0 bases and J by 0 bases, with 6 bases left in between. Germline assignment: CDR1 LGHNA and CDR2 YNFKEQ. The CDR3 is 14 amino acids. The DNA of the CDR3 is TGTGCCAGCAGCCAAGATCGGAGCTCCTACGAGCAGTACGTC. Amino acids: CASSQDRSSYEQYV.

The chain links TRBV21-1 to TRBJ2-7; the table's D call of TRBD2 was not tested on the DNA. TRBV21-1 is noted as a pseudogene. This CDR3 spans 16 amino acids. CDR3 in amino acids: CASSNRGGSTVYEQYV. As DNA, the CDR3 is TGTGCCAGCAGCAATCGGGGCGGGAGCACCGTCTACGAGCAGTACGTC.

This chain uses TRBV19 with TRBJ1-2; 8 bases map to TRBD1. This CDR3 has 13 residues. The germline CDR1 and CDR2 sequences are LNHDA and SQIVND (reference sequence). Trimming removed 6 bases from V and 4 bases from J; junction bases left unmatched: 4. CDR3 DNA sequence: TGTGCCAGTAGGACAGGGGTCGCCTATGGCTACACCTTC. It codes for CASRTGVAYGYTF.

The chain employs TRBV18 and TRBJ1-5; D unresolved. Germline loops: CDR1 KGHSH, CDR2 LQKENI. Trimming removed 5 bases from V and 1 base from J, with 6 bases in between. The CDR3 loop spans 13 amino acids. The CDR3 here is CASSEGSNQPQHF. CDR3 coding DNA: TGTGCCAGCTCAGAAGGAAGCAATCAGCCCCAGCATTTT.